The sequence of this T cell receptor (beta chain) was determined in a study of blood T cell repertoires in COVID-19. Profiling relied on immunoSEQ multiplex PCR, and the TCRdb table lists in-frame clones only, not all of them. The data contain under 200,000 clones, about 80% of them singletons. Germline V gene data show CDR1 as SGDLS and CDR2 as YYNGEE. The CDR3 covers 15 residues. Trimming removed 0 bases at V and 3 bases at J, with 10 bases between. The TCR comes from a man aged 45-65 years who had recovered from COVID-19. Sequencing was done on a sample of PBMCs or T cells enriched from blood (not recorded which). This chain connects TRBV9 to TRBJ1-3; maybe TRBD1 (6 bases). The CDR3 protein is CASSVAGAYGNTIYF. The CDR3 region has the DNA TGTGCCAGCAGCGTAGCAGGGGCGTATGGAAACACCATATATTTT.